The entry below gives a single T cell receptor beta chain sequence along with its context. These data are taken from a study of blood T cell repertoires in COVID-19. Study in general: The samples span acute and convalescent COVID-19 from the United States, Italy and Spain.

Per the germline V gene, CDR1 is SGHRS and CDR2 is YFSETQ. V dropped 0 bases and J dropped 9 bases, with 22 bases sitting between them. This CDR3 spans 18 amino acids. Repertoires were generated with immunoSEQ multiplex PCR, while TCRdb's copy carries only in-frame clones and drops some. There are tens of thousands of clones in the sample; roughly 90% occur only once, and roughly 2% lies in the top ten. The sample consisted of peripheral blood. This TCR was recovered from a man aged 25-45 years with acute or convalescent COVID-19. V usage is TRBV5-1 and J usage is TRBJ1-6; tentatively, D is TRBD1 (6 bases). The CDR3 is CASSLGPPGAGRGSPLHF. CDR3 DNA: TGCGCCAGCAGCTTGGGGCCCCCCGGGGCAGGCAGGGGTTCACCCCTCCACTTT.